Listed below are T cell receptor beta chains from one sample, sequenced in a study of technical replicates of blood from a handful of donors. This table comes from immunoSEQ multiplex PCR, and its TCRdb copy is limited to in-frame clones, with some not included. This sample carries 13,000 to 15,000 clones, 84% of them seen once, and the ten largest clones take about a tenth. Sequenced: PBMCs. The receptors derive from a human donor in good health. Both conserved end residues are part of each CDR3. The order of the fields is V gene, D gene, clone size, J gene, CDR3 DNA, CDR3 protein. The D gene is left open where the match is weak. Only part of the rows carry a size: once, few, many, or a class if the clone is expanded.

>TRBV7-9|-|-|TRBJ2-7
TGTGCCAGCAGCCGTCGACACGGCGAGCAGTACTTC
CASSRRHGEQYF
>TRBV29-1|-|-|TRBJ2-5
TGCAGCGTTTTGGGGCGCCAAGAGACCCAGTACTTC
CSVLGRQETQYF
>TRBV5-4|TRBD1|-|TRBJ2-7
TGTGCCAGCAGCTTGGGGGACAGGGGGCGCAGAGGGGTCTACGAGCAGTACTTC
CASSLGDRGRRGVYEQYF
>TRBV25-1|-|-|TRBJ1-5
TGTGCCAGCACCGGGGCAGGGGATCAGCCCCAGCATTTT
CASTGAGDQPQHF
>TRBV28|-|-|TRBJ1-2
TGTGCCAGCATTCGCCCAGGGATGTACTATGGCTACACCTTC
CASIRPGMYYGYTF
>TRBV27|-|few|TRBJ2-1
TGTGCCAGCAGTTTGTATCCCAATGAGCAGTTCTTC
CASSLYPNEQFF
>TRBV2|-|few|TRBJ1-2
TGTGCCAGCAGTGAGAGGACAGCTGTCTATGGCTACACCTTC
CASSERTAVYGYTF
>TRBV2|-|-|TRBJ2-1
TGTGCCAGCAGTTTACGACTAGACCATTCCTACAATGAGCAGTTCTTC
CASSLRLDHSYNEQFF
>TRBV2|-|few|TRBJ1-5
TGTGCCAGCAGGGCCGGGTCCGGAGGTCAGCCCCAGCATTTT
CASRAGSGGQPQHF
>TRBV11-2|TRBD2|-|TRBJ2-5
TGTGCCAGCAGCTTAGAGCCTAGCGGGAGATTCGGAGAGACCCAGTACTTC
CASSLEPSGRFGETQYF
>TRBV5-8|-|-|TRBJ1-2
TGTGCCAGCAGCTATGGCGGAACTAACTATGGCTACACCTTC
CASSYGGTNYGYTF
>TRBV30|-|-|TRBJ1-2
TGTGCCTGGGGGACTTCCCACTATGGCTACACCTTC
CAWGTSHYGYTF
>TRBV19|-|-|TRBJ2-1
TGTGCCAGTAGTATCGGGAGCCCCGGTGAGCAGTTCTTC
CASSIGSPGEQFF
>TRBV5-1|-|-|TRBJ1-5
TGCGCCAGCAGCTTGGGTGTCAACGGGGGGTACCAGCCCCAGCATTTT
CASSLGVNGGYQPQHF
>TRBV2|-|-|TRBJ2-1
TGTGCCAGCAGTATTCAGGGGAGTGAGCAGTTCTTC
CASSIQGSEQFF
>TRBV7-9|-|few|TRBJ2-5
TGTGCCAGCAGCTTAGCGCTCATCTTTACAGGAAAGGTCCAAGAGACCCAGTACTTC
CASSLALIFTGKVQETQYF
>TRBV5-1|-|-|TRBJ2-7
TGCGCCAGCAGTCTGGGCGGGACCCAATCCGAGGAGCAGTACTTC
CASSLGGTQSEEQYF
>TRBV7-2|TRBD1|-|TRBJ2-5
TGTGCCAGCAGCCTAACAATGACAGGGGCGGAGACCCAGTACTTC
CASSLTMTGAETQYF
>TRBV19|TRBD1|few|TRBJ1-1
TGTGCCAGTAGTACCGACAGGGGTGGGAGCACTGAAGCTTTCTTT
CASSTDRGGSTEAFF
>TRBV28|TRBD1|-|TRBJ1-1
TGTGCCAGCAGTTTTTGGGACAGGGGGACCACTGAAGCTTTCTTT
CASSFWDRGTTEAFF
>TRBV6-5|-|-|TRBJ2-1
TGTGCCAGCAGCCGTGCTGTTAGCGTGACAACTGAGCAGTTCTTC
CASSRAVSVTTEQFF
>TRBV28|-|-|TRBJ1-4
TGTGCCACCAAGTCCGGGGGGCAGCCAATACAGAAGGGACTGTTTTTT
CATKSGGQPIQKGLFF
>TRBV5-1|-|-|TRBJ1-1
TGCGCCAGCAGCTTATGGCAAAACACTGAAGCTTTCTTT
CASSLWQNTEAFF
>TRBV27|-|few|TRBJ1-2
TGTGCCAGCAGTGGGAGGGTGGGGTATGGCTACACCTTC
CASSGRVGYGYTF
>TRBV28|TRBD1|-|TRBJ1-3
TGTGCCAGCAGGGGACAGGGGGGAGGAAACACCATATATTTT
CASRGQGGGNTIYF
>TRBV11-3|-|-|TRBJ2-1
TGTGCCAGCAGCTTCGGTAGCGGAACCTACAATGAGCAGTTCTTC
CASSFGSGTYNEQFF
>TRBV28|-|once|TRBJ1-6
TGTGCCAGCAGTTGGGACTTCTATAATTCACCCCTCCACTTT
CASSWDFYNSPLHF
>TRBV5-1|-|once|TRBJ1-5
TGCGCCAGCAGCTTGGGGCAGGGCGATCAGCCCCAGCATTTT
CASSLGQGDQPQHF
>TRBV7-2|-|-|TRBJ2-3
TGTGCCAGCAGCCCCCAGGGAAGCACAGATACGCAGTATTTT
CASSPQGSTDTQYF
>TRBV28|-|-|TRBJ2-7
TGTGCCAGCAGTTCAGGACCATCGAGGGTCTACGAGCAGTACTTC
CASSSGPSRVYEQYF
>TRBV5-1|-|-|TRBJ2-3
TGCGCCAGCAGCTTGGGAGCCTTGTCAGATACGCAGTATTTT
CASSLGALSDTQYF
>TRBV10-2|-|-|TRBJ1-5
TGCGCCACCAAGGATAGGGGAAATCAGCCCCAGCATTTT
CATKDRGNQPQHF
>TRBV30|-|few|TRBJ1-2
TGTGCCTGTAATGGCTACACCTTC
CACNGYTF
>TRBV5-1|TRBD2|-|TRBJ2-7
TGCGCCAGCAGCTTGGCAGAACTAGCGGGAGGGTACGAGCAGTACTTC
CASSLAELAGGYEQYF
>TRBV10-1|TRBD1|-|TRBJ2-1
TGCGCCAGCGGTGGACAGGACGTCCATGAGCAGTTCTTC
CASGGQDVHEQFF
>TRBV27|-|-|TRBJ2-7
TGTGCCAGCAGTAGGGACGCTCGGGAGTACGAGCAGTACTTC
CASSRDAREYEQYF
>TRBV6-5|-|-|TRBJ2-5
TGTGCCAGCAGTGTACTCCGGGATCCCCTAGAGACCCAGTACTTC
CASSVLRDPLETQYF
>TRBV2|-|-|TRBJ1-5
TGTGCCAGCAGCGAGACAAGGGAGAGCAATCAGCCCCAGCATTTT
CASSETRESNQPQHF
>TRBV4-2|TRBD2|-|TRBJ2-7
TGTGCCAGCAGCCAAGTGGGCGGACTAGCGGGAGGGATCTACGAGCAGTACTTC
CASSQVGGLAGGIYEQYF
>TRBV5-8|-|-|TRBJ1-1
TGTGCCAGCAGCTTGGCACAGGTGAACACTGAAGCTTTCTTT
CASSLAQVNTEAFF
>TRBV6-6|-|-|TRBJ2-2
TGTGCCACCAGGACCCGGAGTGACGGGGAGCTGTTTTTT
CATRTRSDGELFF
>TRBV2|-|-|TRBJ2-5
TGTGCCAGCAGTGATGGGACCACGCGGGGAGAGACCCAGTACTTC
CASSDGTTRGETQYF
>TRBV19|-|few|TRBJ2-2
TGTGCCAGTAGCCGAGTATGGGGAGAGTGGACCGGGGAGCTGTTTTTT
CASSRVWGEWTGELFF
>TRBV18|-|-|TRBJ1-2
TGTGCCAGCTCACCAACCGACACGAACTATGGCTACACCTTC
CASSPTDTNYGYTF
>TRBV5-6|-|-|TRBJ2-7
TGTGCCAGCAGCTTGGCGTACAGGTTCAGCTCCTACGAGCAGTACTTC
CASSLAYRFSSYEQYF
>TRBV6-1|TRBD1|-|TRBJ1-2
TGTGCCAGCAGTCCCGGGACAGGAAATATATATGGCTACACCTTC
CASSPGTGNIYGYTF
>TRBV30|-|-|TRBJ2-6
TGTGCCTGGAGTTTCGGACAGCATAGCTCTGGGGCCAACGTCCTGACTTTC
CAWSFGQHSSGANVLTF
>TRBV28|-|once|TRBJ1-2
TGTGCCAGCAACTCGGGGTTTAAGGGTGGCTACACCTTC
CASNSGFKGGYTF
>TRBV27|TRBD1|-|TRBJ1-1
TGTGCCAGCCAGAACAGGGGATGGGCTGAAGCTTTCTTT
CASQNRGWAEAFF
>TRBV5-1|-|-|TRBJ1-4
TGCGCCAGCAGCTTGGCCGCAGGGATGAATGAAAAACTGTTTTTT
CASSLAAGMNEKLFF
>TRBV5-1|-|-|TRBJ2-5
TGCGCCAGCAGCTTGGCGCAGGGGCCCCAAGAGACCCAGTACTTC
CASSLAQGPQETQYF
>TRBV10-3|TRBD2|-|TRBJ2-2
TGTGCCATCAGTGGAAAATACCGTGGACTAGCGGGAGAAGGTTGGAACACCGGGGAGCTGTTTTTT
CAISGKYRGLAGEGWNTGELFF
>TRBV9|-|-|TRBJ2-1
TGTGCCAGCAGCGTAGGACAGGAATATAATGAGCAGTTCTTC
CASSVGQEYNEQFF
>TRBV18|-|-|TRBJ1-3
TGTGCCAGCTCCCCAGCCGGGGGAATTGGAAACACCATATATTTT
CASSPAGGIGNTIYF
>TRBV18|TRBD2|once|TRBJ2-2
TGTGCCAGCTCACCAGGGGTGCGACTAGCGGTGACCGGGGAGCTGTTTTTT
CASSPGVRLAVTGELFF
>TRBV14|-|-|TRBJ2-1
TGTGCCAGCAGCCAAACCCCGAGCTCCTACAATGAGCAGTTCTTC
CASSQTPSSYNEQFF
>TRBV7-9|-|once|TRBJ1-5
TGTGCCAGCAGCTTCGGGGGGAATCAGCCCCAGCATTTT
CASSFGGNQPQHF
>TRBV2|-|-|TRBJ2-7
TGTGCAGGGGGTAAGGCGGTACTGGGGGAGCAGTACTTC
CAGGKAVLGEQYF
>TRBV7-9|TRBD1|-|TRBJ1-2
TGTGCCAGCACCGACGGCCCGGGACAGCGAGGGCAGGGCTACACCTTC
CASTDGPGQRGQGYTF